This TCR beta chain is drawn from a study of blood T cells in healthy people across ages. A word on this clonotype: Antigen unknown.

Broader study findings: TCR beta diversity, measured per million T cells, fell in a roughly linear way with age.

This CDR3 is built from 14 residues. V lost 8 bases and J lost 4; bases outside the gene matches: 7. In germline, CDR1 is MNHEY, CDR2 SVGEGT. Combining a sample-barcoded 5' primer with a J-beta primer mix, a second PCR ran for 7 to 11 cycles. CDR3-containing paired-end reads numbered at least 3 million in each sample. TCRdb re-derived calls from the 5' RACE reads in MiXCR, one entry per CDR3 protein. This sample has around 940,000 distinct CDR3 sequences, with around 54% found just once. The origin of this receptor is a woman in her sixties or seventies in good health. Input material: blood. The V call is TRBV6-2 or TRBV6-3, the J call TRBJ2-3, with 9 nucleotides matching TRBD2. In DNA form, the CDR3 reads TGTGCCAGCCGTGGCGGGAGGGCTCCAGATACGCAGTATTTT. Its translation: CASRGGRAPDTQYF.